This record concerns one T cell receptor beta chain sequence. Participants spanned ages about 18 to 90 years and resided in about two dozen US areas. Researchers sorted participants into cohorts using their self-reported clinical history. Resolution of symptoms, clearance, or two negative PCRs was present in recovered Cohort 3 donors. This sample is part of a study of blood T cell repertoires in COVID-19. Whole-study context: The samples span acute and convalescent COVID-19 from the United States, Italy and Spain.

Clones were sequenced by immunoSEQ multiplex PCR, and TCRdb holds only the in-frame ones, with some missing. Of roughly 400,000 clones listed, roughly nine tenths are singletons. Sequencing was done on a sample of PBMCs or T cells enriched from blood (not recorded which). The receptor comes from a woman in her twenties or thirties who had recovered from COVID-19.

CDR3 protein: CAVDRDSTDTQYF. The CDR3 DNA sequence: TGTGCCGTCGACAGGGATAGCACAGATACGCAGTATTTT. The V gene is TRBV7-9, the J gene TRBJ2-3; 7 nucleotides agree with TRBD1. V was pared by 11 bases and J by 0 bases, with 5 bases of the junction left unmatched. Per the germline V gene, CDR1 is SEHNR and CDR2 is FQNEAQ (reference sequence). This CDR3 is 13 amino acids long.